The rows below give T cell receptor beta chains drawn from one sample of a study of blood T cell repertoires in COVID-19. The repertoire was sequenced with immunoSEQ multiplex PCR; TCRdb's copy has only in-frame clones and lacks some. The repertoire includes about 37,000 clones, around nine tenths of them detected once, and over 9.5% sits in the top ten. Sequences were obtained from peripheral blood. These receptors came from a man aged 60 to 75 with active COVID-19. CDR3s include the opening cysteine and the closing phenylalanine or tryptophan. Each record gives: V gene, clone size, D gene, J gene, CDR3 protein, CDR3 DNA. A D gene is named only where the DNA matches it firmly. Only part of the rows carry a size: once, few, many, or a class if the clone is expanded.

TRBV29-1	-	TRBD1	TRBJ1-2	CSVGGQSKGYTF	TGCAGCGTTGGGGGACAGTCGAAGGGCTACACCTTC
TRBV2	-	-	TRBJ1-1	CASTPRGETEAFF	TGTGCCAGCACCCCCAGGGGAGAGACTGAAGCTTTCTTT
TRBV5-1	-	-	TRBJ2-1	CASSPAGNEQFF	TGCGCCAGCAGCCCCGCGGGTAATGAGCAGTTCTTC
TRBV6-5	-	-	TRBJ1-2	CASSLDSSGGYTF	TGTGCCAGCAGTCTGGACAGTTCGGGCGGCTACACCTTC
TRBV19	-	-	TRBJ1-5	CASGQAGSNQPQHF	TGTGCCAGTGGTCAGGCTGGGAGCAATCAGCCCCAGCATTTT
TRBV9	once	TRBD1	TRBJ1-4	CASSARTGPNEKLFF	TGTGCCAGCAGCGCTCGGACAGGACCTAATGAAAAACTGTTTTTT
TRBV7-8	-	-	TRBJ1-6	CASSYDAGNSPLHF	TGTGCCAGCAGCTACGATGCGGGGAATTCACCCCTCCACTTT
TRBV19	-	TRBD1	TRBJ1-3	CATRDSVGSGNTIYF	TGTGCCACCAGGGACAGCGTTGGTTCTGGAAACACCATATATTTT
TRBV12-3/TRBV12-4	few	-	TRBJ1-1	CASSLDSGAEAFF	TGTGCCAGCAGTTTAGATTCGGGGGCTGAAGCTTTCTTT
TRBV18	-	-	TRBJ2-1	CASSPIASENNEQFF	TGTGCCAGCTCACCAATCGCTAGTGAGAACAATGAGCAGTTCTTC
TRBV30	-	TRBD2	TRBJ2-7	CAWSLAGGPNYEQYF	TGTGCCTGGAGTTTGGCGGGAGGGCCTAATTACGAGCAGTACTTC
TRBV5-1	-	TRBD1	TRBJ2-2	CASSLWTGDTGELFF	TGCGCCAGCAGCTTGTGGACAGGGGATACCGGGGAGCTGTTTTTT
TRBV7-9	-	-	TRBJ2-7	CASSLTSEQYF	TGTGCCAGCAGCTTAACTAGTGAGCAGTACTTC
TRBV5-1	-	TRBD1	TRBJ1-1	CASSLGQGRPEAFF	TGCGCCAGCAGCTTGGGACAGGGGCGCCCTGAAGCTTTCTTT
TRBV5-1	-	-	TRBJ1-1	CASYLGTGTEAFF	TGCGCCAGCTACTTAGGTACAGGTACCGAAGCTTTCTTT
TRBV7-6	once	-	TRBJ2-1	CASSLQGGPYNEQFF	TGTGCCAGCAGCTTACAGGGGGGCCCCTACAATGAGCAGTTCTTC
TRBV6-6	-	TRBD1	TRBJ2-7	CASSSGQNYEQYF	TGTGCCAGCAGTTCGGGACAGAACTACGAGCAGTACTTC
TRBV4-1	once	TRBD2	TRBJ2-5	CASSLSGGKETQYF	TGCGCCAGCAGCCTGAGCGGGGGGAAAGAGACCCAGTACTTC
TRBV27	-	TRBD1	TRBJ2-1	CASGQGRISYNEQFF	TGTGCCAGCGGACAGGGGCGGATCTCCTACAATGAGCAGTTCTTC
TRBV7-9	few	TRBD2	TRBJ2-1	CASSLASGRVF	TGTGCCAGCAGCTTAGCTAGCGGGAGGGTCTTC
TRBV19	-	TRBD2	TRBJ2-2	CASNLAGRAGELFF	TGTGCCAGTAATCTAGCGGGAAGGGCCGGGGAGCTGTTTTTT
TRBV19	few	TRBD2	TRBJ2-7	CASSAVAGDTYEQYF	TGTGCCAGTAGTGCGGTAGCGGGCGACACCTACGAGCAGTACTTC
TRBV27	-	TRBD2	TRBJ2-1	CASSLGTSGTNEQFF	TGTGCCAGCAGTTTAGGGACTAGCGGGACTAATGAGCAGTTCTTC
TRBV12-2	few	-	TRBJ1-5	CASRDDRGHQPQHF	TGTGCAAGTCGCGATGACAGGGGCCATCAGCCCCAGCATTTT
TRBV10-3	-	TRBD2	TRBJ2-1	CAISESGLTDNEQFF	TGTGCCATCAGTGAGTCGGGACTAACCGACAATGAGCAGTTCTTC
TRBV7-9	-	TRBD1	TRBJ1-3	CASSSRRTGGGGNTIYF	TGTGCCAGCAGCTCTCGACGGACAGGGGGCGGTGGAAACACCATATATTTT
TRBV5-5	-	TRBD2	TRBJ2-1	CASSLGLGAYNEQFF	TGTGCCAGCAGTTTGGGACTAGGGGCCTACAATGAGCAGTTCTTC
TRBV29-1	-	-	TRBJ2-5	CSAGRGQETQYF	TGCAGCGCGGGCAGGGGCCAAGAGACCCAGTACTTC
TRBV27	-	TRBD2	TRBJ2-5	CASRGLGQETQYF	TGTGCCAGCAGGGGACTAGGCCAAGAGACCCAGTACTTC
TRBV11-3	-	TRBD1	TRBJ2-7	CASSLAGQGSYEQYF	TGTGCCAGCAGCTTAGCAGGACAGGGCTCCTACGAGCAGTACTTC
TRBV3-1/TRBV3-2	-	-	TRBJ1-6	CASRVNPGNNSPLHF	TGTGCCAGCAGGGTGAACCCGGGGAATAATTCACCCCTCCACTTT
TRBV7-9	once	TRBD1	TRBJ1-2	CASRSTGGAGPNYGYTF	TGTGCCAGCAGGTCTACAGGGGGCGCAGGGCCTAACTATGGCTACACCTTC
TRBV6-2/TRBV6-3	-	-	TRBJ2-5	CASSDRETQYF	TGTGCCAGCAGTGATCGGGAGACCCAGTACTTC
TRBV24-1	-	TRBD1	TRBJ2-2	CATSDPGQGPGELFF	TGTGCCACCAGTGACCCGGGACAGGGACCGGGGGAGCTGTTTTTT
TRBV18	-	-	TRBJ1-3	CASSLNSGNTIYF	TGTGCCAGCTCTCTAAACTCTGGAAACACCATATATTTT
TRBV10-3	few	TRBD1	TRBJ1-5	CATLSRGQTQLNSNQPQHF	TGTGCCACCTTAAGTAGGGGACAGACGCAATTAAATAGCAATCAGCCCCAGCATTTT
TRBV19	-	-	TRBJ1-3	CASRKRDTGNTIYF	TGTGCCAGTAGGAAAAGGGACACTGGAAACACCATATATTTT